This T cell receptor beta chain originates from a study of human T cells and chemical hapten exposure. The wider study: Mostly female patients had alopecia areata, totalis or universalis.

With regard to this clonotype: Its antigen is currently unknown.

Study results and limitations: TCRs at a frequency above 1 in 1000 stayed unchanged with DPC sensitization.

The V end lost 5 bases, the J end lost 4 bases, and 9 bases lay between the germline ends. Per the germline V gene, CDR1 is SEHNR and CDR2 is FQNEAQ (reference sequence). CDR3 length: 14 residues. Time point noted: patch test 2, 6 weeks after DPC sensitization. The sample's treatment: therapeutic diphenylcyclopropenone sensitization with weekly scalp DPC. Donation of samples came from alopecia patients who were 18 to 70 years old and suitable for DPC. TCRdb analysed the RACE reads with MiXCR anew, one entry per CDR3 protein. This sample yields roughly 380,000 distinct CDR3 sequences, of which nearly 6.5% are seen a single time; around 6% belongs to the top ten.

This chain joins TRBV7-9 and TRBJ1-6, with D possibly matching TRBD1 (6 bases). The source material was whole blood, sampled in connection with sensitization to the hapten diphenylcyclopropenone (DPC). The origin of this receptor is a woman younger than 35 with alopecia areata. Some clones in this sample may be carry-over from other donors' samples. The CDR3 sequence: CASSMDSYNSPLHF. CDR3 DNA: TGTGCCAGCAGCATGGACAGTTATAATTCACCCCTCCACTTT.